This TCR beta chain is from a study of T-cell reconstitution after alpha-beta-depleted transplantation in children. Unique molecular identifiers were built into the TCRbeta library. One entry per CDR3 protein results from TCRdb running MiXCR on the PCR reads. The sample holds about 600,000 distinct CDR3 sequences, more than 20% seen once. V lost 2 bases and J lost 4, with 12 bases in between. This CDR3 comprises 15 residues. Looked up from germline, CDR1 is SGHTA and CDR2 is FQGTGA. Study results and limitations: From newly produced T cells came most of the T-cell counts and diversity one year after transplant. About two months after transplant, alpha-beta T cells reportedly came from several hundred expanded graft clones. Certain patients had high TCRbeta diversity at day 60, and it came from recipient T cells and thymic progenitors that survived.

The sample holds many counts of this clonotype. The antigen remains undetermined. The chain couples TRBV7-3 to TRBJ1-5, with D unresolved. The sequence was collected from a boy under two years old who had a stem cell transplant for acute myeloid leukemia, so the T cells may come from the graft donor. Material: PBMCs, mostly from graft donor cells, obtained 360 days after TCRalphabeta/CD19-depleted stem cell transplant. The CDR3 bases are TGTGCCAGCAGCTTACCCCTAGGGTCAAATCAGCCCCAGCATTTT. Its protein product is CASSLPLGSNQPQHF.